This entry lists 15 T cell receptor beta chains sequenced from one sample in a study of human T cells and chemical hapten exposure. TCRdb called the RACE reads again in MiXCR, with one record for every CDR3 protein. Of roughly 110,000 distinct CDR3 sequences listed, roughly 12% are singletons. Sample time point: pre-sensitization, week 0. Treatment defined: therapeutic diphenylcyclopropenone sensitization with weekly scalp DPC. Sequenced here: whole blood, sampled in connection with sensitization to the hapten diphenylcyclopropenone (DPC). The receptor source for this set is a woman aged 50 to 60 with alopecia areata. Some clones in this sample may be carry-over from other donors' samples.

This clonotype has a handful of counts. V and J are TRBV6-4 and TRBJ1-2; 9 nucleotides match TRBD1. CDR1 MRHNA and CDR2 SNTAGT come from the germline V gene. This CDR3 spans 15 amino acids. V lost 7 bases and J lost 0; bases outside the gene matches: 6. CDR3 sequence (DNA): TGTGCCAGCAACGGGACAGGGACTTCTAACTATGGCTACACCTTC. Residues: CASNGTGTSNYGYTF.

This clonotype was seen only a few times. The rearrangement uses TRBV5-1 and TRBJ2-1; unclear D gene. Between the trimmed V and J ends, which lost 1 base and 6 bases, there was a span of 8 bases. CDR1 and CDR2 (germline): SGHRS, YFSETQ. The length of the CDR3 is 13 residues. DNA of the CDR3: TGCGCCAGCAGCTTGAGCTGGGGCAATGAGCAGTTCTTC. It yields the protein CASSLSWGNEQFF.

This clonotype has just a few counts. The chain links TRBV28 to TRBJ1-5, with 8 bases identical to TRBD1. V shed 6 bases, J shed 4 bases, and the junction held 8 bases outside the gene matches. This CDR3 comprises 15 residues. Germline V gene sequence: CDR1 MDHEN, CDR2 SYDVKM. DNA of the CDR3: TGTGCCAGCAGCCACCGACAGGGGTCAAATCAGCCCCAGCATTTT. Encoded protein: CASSHRQGSNQPQHF.

The table lists this clonotype with many counts. This sequence joins TRBV11-2 and TRBJ1-1; the match to TRBD1 covers 9 bases. This CDR3 has 14 residues. V lost 5 bases to trimming and J lost 4 bases; unmatched junction nucleotides: 5. Per germline, CDR1 SGHAT and CDR2 FQNNGV. For the CDR3, the DNA is TGTGCCAGCAGCCGTGGACAGGGGACCACTGAAGCTTTCTTT. It specifies CASSRGQGTTEAFF.

This clonotype was counted only a few times. The chain carries TRBV13 and TRBJ2-7; possibly TRBD2 for D (6 bases). The V and J ends lost 3 bases and 0 bases respectively, with 9 bases between them. This CDR3 is 14 amino acids long. Germline V gives CDR1 PRHDT, CDR2 FYEKMQ (reference sequence). Here the CDR3 reads CASSLRDGSYEQYF. The DNA for the CDR3 is TGTGCCAGCAGCTTGCGGGACGGCTCCTACGAGCAGTACTTC.

This clonotype showed up just a few times. This clone may be a read error of a much larger clone one base away. The V and J genes are TRBV3-1 and TRBJ1-1; D is uncertain. Trimming left V 7 bases short and J 1 base short, with 4 bases between. In germline, CDR1 is LGHDT, CDR2 YNNKEL (reference sequence). The CDR3 is made up of 11 amino acids. The CDR3 is CASIKNTEAFF. DNA of the CDR3: TGTGCCAGCATCAAGAACACTGAAGCTTTCTTT.

This clonotype was seen many times. The CDR3 region is CASSLQAGTSVDTDTQYF. CDR3 coding DNA: TGTGCCAGCAGCTTACAGGCCGGGACTAGCGTTGACACAGATACGCAGTATTTT. V is TRBV11-2 and J is TRBJ2-3, with TRBD2 matching 10 bases. Germline V gives CDR1 SGHAT, CDR2 FQNNGV. The CDR3 consists of 18 residues. The junction had 10 bases not matched to a gene; V was cut back by 2 bases and J by 2 bases.

There are many counts of this clonotype. V is TRBV5-1 and J is TRBJ2-7, with D perhaps TRBD2 (6 bases). Trimming removed 2 bases at V and 7 bases at J, with 19 bases between. Germline CDR1 reads SGHRS; CDR2 reads YFSETQ. This CDR3 comprises 15 residues. The CDR3 reads CASSFMGPYGGEQYF. CDR3 in DNA: TGCGCCAGCAGCTTTATGGGCCCATACGGGGGAGAGCAGTACTTC.

There are many counts of this clonotype. The V and J genes are TRBV7-2 and TRBJ2-1, with TRBD2 as a possible D gene (6 bases). This CDR3 is built from 16 residues. With 5 bases removed from V and 2 bases from J, the gap between germline ends came to 16 bases. CDR1 SGHTA and CDR2 FQGNSA come from the germline V gene. CDR3: CASSKPNSGAYNEQFF. CDR3 in DNA: TGTGCCAGCAGCAAACCGAATTCGGGAGCCTACAATGAGCAGTTCTTC.

The chain uses TRBV6-6 and TRBJ2-2; tentatively, D is TRBD2 (6 bases). The CDR3 totals 15 residues. The V end lost 2 bases, the J end lost 4 bases, and 11 bases lay between the germline ends. Per the germline V gene, CDR1 is MNHNY and CDR2 is SVGAGI (reference sequence). CDR3 in DNA: TGTGCCAGCAGTTACCTGGGACTGGGCACCGGGGAGCTGTTTTTT. It codes for CASSYLGLGTGELFF.

This clonotype was seen a few times. The chain couples TRBV23-1 to TRBJ2-7, with D unclear. TRBV23-1 qualifies as an ORF whose function is uncertain. Trimming left V 4 bases short and J 4 bases short, with 14 bases between. CDR3 length: 14 residues. The CDR3 sequence is CASSPTPHKYEQYF. For the CDR3, the DNA is TGCGCCAGCAGTCCTACCCCACACAAGTACGAGCAGTACTTC.

This clonotype has ten or more counts. The chain recombines TRBV4-1 with TRBJ1-1, with a possible D match to TRBD1 (6 bases). The germline V gene encodes CDR1 MGHRA and CDR2 YSYEKL. The CDR3 covers 15 residues. The V gene lost 0 bases and the J gene lost 10 bases, with 18 bases spanning the gap. The CDR3 here is CASSQDPQSARGAFF. In DNA, the CDR3 is TGCGCCAGCAGCCAAGATCCCCAGTCGGCCAGGGGAGCTTTCTTT.

In its sample, this clonotype was seen many times. The J gene is TRBJ2-3, the V gene TRBV27; maybe TRBD1 (5 bases). This CDR3 comprises 13 residues. Per the germline V gene, CDR1 is MNHEY and CDR2 is SMNVEV (reference sequence). V shed 10 bases and J shed 0 bases, with 11 bases lying between them. CDR3 nucleotide sequence: TGTGCCACCCGGACACAAAGCACAGATACGCAGTATTTT. This sequence encodes CATRTQSTDTQYF.

This clonotype came up many times. The DNA for the CDR3 is TGTGCCAGCAGCTCCCAGGGGGAGCAGTTCTTC. Residues: CASSSQGEQFF. V and J are TRBV7-2 and TRBJ2-1; D is possibly TRBD1 (6 bases). The CDR3 runs to 11 residues. Germline CDR1 SGHTA, CDR2 FQGNSA. V was trimmed by 4 bases and J by 10 bases, leaving 8 bases between them.

This clonotype was found many times. The rearrangement links TRBV20-1 to TRBJ1-1; D is perhaps TRBD1 (6 bases). Germline V lookup: CDR1 DFQATT, CDR2 SNEGSKA (reference sequence). This CDR3 spans 14 amino acids. Trimming took 6 bases from V and 2 from J, leaving 16 bases between them. CDR3 sequence: CSASRGQVNTEAFF. The CDR3 coding sequence is TGCAGTGCGTCGCGGGGACAAGTAAACACTGAAGCTTTCTTT.